The clone carrying this T cell receptor beta chain was picked up many times. This sample is drawn from a study of T cells in Graves' hyperthyroidism and ophthalmopathy. The CDR3 is made up of 17 amino acids. CDR1 and CDR2 from the germline V gene are MNHEY and SMNVEV (reference sequence). V was clipped by 5 bases and J by 0 bases; unmatched bases: 10. RNA transcripts provided the source from which TCR beta CDR3 regions were amplified. The HTBI set primed first-round TCR CDR3 RT-PCR. MiXCR, applied by TCRdb to the multiplex PCR reads, yields one record per CDR3 protein. The sample includes approximately 590,000 distinct CDR3 sequences, 15% to 17% of them seen just once.

Sequenced input: blood. The V and J genes are TRBV27 and TRBJ2-4, with 7 nucleotides matching TRBD1. This receptor was taken from a woman between 25 and 40 years old with Graves' hyperthyroidism. This chain's CDR3 is CASSPGTDPLAKNIQYF. As DNA, the CDR3 is TGTGCCAGCAGTCCTGGGACAGATCCTCTAGCCAAAAACATTCAGTACTTC.